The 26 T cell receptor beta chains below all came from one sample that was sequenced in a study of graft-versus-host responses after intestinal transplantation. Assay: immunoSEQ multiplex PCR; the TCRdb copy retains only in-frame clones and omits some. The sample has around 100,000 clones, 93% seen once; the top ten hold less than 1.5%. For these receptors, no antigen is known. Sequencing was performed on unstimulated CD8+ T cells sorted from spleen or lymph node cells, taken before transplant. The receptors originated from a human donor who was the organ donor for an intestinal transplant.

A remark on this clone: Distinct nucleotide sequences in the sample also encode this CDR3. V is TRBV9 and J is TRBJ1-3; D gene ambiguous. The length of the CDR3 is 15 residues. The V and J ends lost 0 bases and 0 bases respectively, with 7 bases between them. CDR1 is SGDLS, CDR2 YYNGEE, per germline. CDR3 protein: CASSVDGGSGNTIYF. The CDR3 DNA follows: TGTGCCAGCAGCGTAGACGGTGGCTCTGGAAACACCATATATTTT.

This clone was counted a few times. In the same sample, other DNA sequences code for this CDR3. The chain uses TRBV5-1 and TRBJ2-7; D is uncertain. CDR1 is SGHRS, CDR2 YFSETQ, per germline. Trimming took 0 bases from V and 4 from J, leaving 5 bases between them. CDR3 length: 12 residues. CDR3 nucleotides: TGCGCCAGCAGCTTGGACGGATACGAGCAGTACTTC. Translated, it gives CASSLDGYEQYF.

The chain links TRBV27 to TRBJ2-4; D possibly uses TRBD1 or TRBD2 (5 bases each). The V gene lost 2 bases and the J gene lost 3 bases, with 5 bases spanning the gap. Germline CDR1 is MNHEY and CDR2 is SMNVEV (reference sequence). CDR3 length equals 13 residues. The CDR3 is CASSLGGKNIQYF. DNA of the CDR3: TGTGCCAGCAGTTTAGGGGGCAAAAACATTCAGTACTTC.

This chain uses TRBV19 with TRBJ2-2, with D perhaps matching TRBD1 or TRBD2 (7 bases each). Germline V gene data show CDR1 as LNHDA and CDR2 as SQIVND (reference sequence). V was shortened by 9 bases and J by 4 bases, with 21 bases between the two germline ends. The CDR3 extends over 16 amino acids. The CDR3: CASRDRVSGRTGELFF. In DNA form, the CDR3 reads TGTGCCAGCCGCGACAGGGTTAGCGGGCGCACCGGGGAGCTGTTTTTT.

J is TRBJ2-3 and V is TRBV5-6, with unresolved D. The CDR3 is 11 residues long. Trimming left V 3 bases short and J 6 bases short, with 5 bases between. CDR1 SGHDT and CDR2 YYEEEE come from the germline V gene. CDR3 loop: CASSWADTQYF. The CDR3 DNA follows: TGTGCCAGCAGCTGGGCGGATACGCAGTATTTT.

CDR3 coding DNA: TGTGCTAGTGGTCCCTCGACTATCAACTACAATGAGCAGTTCTTC. This translates into CASGPSTINYNEQFF. V is TRBV12-5 and J is TRBJ2-1; D perhaps matches TRBD2 (5 bases). V shed 5 bases and J shed 3 bases, with 14 bases lying between them. The CDR3 consists of 15 residues. CDR1 is LGHNT, CDR2 FRNRAP, per germline.

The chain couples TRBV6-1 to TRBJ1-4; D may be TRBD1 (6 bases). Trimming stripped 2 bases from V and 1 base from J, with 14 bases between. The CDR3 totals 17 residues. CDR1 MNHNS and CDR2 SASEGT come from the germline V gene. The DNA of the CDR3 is TGTGCCAGCAGTGAAAAGGGGGGACGACGAACTAATGAAAAACTGTTTTTT. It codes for CASSEKGGRRTNEKLFF.

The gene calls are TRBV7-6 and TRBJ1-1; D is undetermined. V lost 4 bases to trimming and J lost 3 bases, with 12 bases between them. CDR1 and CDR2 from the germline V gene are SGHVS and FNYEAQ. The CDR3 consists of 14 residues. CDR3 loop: CASSSTILDTEAFF. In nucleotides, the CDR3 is TGTGCCAGCAGCTCAACGATTCTTGACACTGAAGCTTTCTTT. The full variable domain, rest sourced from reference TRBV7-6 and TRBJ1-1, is GAGVSQSPRYKVTKRGQDVALRCDPISGHVSLYWYRQALGQGPEFLTYFNYEAQQDKSGLPNDRFSAERPEGSISTLTIQRTEQRDSAMYRCASSSTILDTEAFFGQGTRLTVV.

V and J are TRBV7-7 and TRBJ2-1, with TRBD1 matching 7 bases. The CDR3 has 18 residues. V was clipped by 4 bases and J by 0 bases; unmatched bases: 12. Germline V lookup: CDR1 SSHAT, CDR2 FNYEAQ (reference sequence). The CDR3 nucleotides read TGTGCCAGCAGCTCCTCTAAGGGGGCCCTAATCTCCTACAATGAGCAGTTCTTC. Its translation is CASSSSKGALISYNEQFF.

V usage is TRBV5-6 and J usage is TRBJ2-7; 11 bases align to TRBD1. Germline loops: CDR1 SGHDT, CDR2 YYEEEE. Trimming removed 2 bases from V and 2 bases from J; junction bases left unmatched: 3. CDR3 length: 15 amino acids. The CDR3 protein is CASSFGQGATYEQYF. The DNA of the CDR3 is TGTGCCAGCAGCTTCGGACAGGGGGCCACCTACGAGCAGTACTTC.

This CDR3 reads CASSLRTGGGEQYF. For the CDR3, the DNA is TGCGCCAGCAGCCTAAGGACAGGGGGCGGGGAGCAGTACTTC. V and J are TRBV4-1 and TRBJ2-7; 11 bases fit TRBD1. Germline lookup yields CDR1 MGHRA and CDR2 YSYEKL. The V segment lost 4 bases and the J segment 7 bases; nucleotides outside the gene matches: 6. CDR3 length: 14 amino acids.

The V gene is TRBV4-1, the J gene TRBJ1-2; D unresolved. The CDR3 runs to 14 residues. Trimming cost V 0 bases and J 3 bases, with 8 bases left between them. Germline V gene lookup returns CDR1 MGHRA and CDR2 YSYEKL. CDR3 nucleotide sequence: TGCGCCAGCAGCCAAGATAAGTCGGACTATGGCTACACCTTC. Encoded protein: CASSQDKSDYGYTF.

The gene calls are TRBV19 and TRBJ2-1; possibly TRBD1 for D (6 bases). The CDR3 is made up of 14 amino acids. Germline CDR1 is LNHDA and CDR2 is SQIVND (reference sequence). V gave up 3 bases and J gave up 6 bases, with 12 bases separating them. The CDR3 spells CASSISGRGNEQFF. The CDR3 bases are TGTGCCAGTAGTATCTCGGGCAGGGGCAATGAGCAGTTCTTC.

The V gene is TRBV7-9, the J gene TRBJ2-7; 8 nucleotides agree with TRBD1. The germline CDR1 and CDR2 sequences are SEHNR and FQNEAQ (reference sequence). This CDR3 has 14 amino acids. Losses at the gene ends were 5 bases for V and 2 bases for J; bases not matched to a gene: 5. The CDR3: CASSIQGEAYEQYF. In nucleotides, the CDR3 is TGTGCCAGCAGCATACAGGGGGAGGCCTACGAGCAGTACTTC.

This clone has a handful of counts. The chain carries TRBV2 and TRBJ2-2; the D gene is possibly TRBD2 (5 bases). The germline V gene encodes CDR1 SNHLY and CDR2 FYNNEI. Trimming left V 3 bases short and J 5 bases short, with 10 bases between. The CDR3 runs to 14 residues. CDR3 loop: CASSEGRGTGELFF. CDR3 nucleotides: TGTGCCAGCAGTGAGGGAAGAGGGACCGGGGAGCTGTTTTTT.

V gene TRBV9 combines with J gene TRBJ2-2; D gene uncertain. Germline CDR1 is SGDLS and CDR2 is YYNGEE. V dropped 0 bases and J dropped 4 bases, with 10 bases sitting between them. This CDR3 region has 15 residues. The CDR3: CASSVATGFTGELFF. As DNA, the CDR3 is TGTGCCAGCAGCGTAGCTACGGGCTTCACCGGGGAGCTGTTTTTT.

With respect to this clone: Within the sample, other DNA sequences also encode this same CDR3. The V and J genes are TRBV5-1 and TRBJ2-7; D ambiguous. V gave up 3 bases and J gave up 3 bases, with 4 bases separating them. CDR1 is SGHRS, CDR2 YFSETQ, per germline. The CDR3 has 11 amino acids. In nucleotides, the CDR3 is TGCGCCAGCAGCTCTCTCTACGAGCAGTACTTC. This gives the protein CASSSLYEQYF.

CDR3 residues: CATLGQYAYEQYF. CDR3 coding DNA: TGTGCCACCCTGGGACAGTATGCCTACGAGCAGTACTTC. The J gene is TRBJ2-7, the V gene TRBV6-1, with TRBD1 identical over 7 bases. The V gene's germline CDR1 is MNHNS and CDR2 SASEGT. The CDR3 consists of 13 residues. V was clipped by 10 bases and J by 2 bases; unmatched bases: 8.

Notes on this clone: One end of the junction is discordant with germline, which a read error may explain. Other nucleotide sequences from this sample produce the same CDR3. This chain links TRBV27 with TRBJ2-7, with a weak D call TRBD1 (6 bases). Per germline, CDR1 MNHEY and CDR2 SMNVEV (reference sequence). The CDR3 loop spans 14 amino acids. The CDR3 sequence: CASSPRQGRWEQYF. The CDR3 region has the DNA TGTGCCAGCAGTCCTCGGCAGGGGAGATGGGAGCAGTATTTC.

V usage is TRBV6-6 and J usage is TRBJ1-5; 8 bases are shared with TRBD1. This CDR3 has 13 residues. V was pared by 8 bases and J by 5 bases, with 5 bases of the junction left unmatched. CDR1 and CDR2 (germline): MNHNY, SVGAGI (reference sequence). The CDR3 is CASFAGGDQPQHF. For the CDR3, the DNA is TGTGCCAGCTTCGCAGGGGGCGATCAGCCCCAGCATTTT.

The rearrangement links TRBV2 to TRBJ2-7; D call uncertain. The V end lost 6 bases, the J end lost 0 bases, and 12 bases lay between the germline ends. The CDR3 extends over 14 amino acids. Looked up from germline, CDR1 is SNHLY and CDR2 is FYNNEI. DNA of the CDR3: TGTGCCAGCAGCCGGATTTCAAGCTCCTACGAGCAGTACTTC. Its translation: CASSRISSSYEQYF.

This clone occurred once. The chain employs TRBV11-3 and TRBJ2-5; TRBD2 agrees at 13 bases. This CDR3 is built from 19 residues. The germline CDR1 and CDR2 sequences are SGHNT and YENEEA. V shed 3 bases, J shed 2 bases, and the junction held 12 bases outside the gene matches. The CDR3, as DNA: TGTGCCAGCAGCTTCCCTCATCGGACTAGCGGGAGTGGGCAAGAGACCCAGTACTTC. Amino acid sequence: CASSFPHRTSGSGQETQYF.

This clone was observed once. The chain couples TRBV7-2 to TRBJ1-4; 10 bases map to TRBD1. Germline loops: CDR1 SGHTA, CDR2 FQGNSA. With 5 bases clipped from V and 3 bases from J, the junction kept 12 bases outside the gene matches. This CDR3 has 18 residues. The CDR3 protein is CASSPAPGQGRANEKLFF. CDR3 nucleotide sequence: TGTGCCAGCAGCCCAGCCCCGGGACAGGGGAGGGCTAATGAAAAACTGTTTTTT. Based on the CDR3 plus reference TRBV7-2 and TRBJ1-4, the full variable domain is GAGVSQSPSNKVTEKGKDVELRCDPISGHTALYWYRQSLGQGLEFLIYFQGNSAPDKSGLPSDRFSAERTGGSVSTLTIQRTQQEDSAVYLCASSPAPGQGRANEKLFFGSGTQLSVL.

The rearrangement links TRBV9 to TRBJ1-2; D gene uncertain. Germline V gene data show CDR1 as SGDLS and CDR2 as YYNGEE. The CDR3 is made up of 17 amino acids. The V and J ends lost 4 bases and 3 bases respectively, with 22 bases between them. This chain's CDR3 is CASSSPSTLSEDYGYTF. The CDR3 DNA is TGTGCCAGCAGCTCCCCCTCGACCCTTTCGGAAGACTATGGCTACACCTTC.

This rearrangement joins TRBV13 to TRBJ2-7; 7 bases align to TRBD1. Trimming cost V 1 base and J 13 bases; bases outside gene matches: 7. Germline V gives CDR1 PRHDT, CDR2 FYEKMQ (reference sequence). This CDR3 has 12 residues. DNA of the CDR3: TGTGCCAGCAGCTTAGAAACGGGACAGTACTACTTC. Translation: CASSLETGQYYF.

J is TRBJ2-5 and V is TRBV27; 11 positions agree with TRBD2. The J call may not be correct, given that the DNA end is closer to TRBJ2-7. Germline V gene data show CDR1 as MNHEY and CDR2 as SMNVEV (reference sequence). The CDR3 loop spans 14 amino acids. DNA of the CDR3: TGTGCCAGCAGCGCCGGGACTAGCGGCTACGAGCAGTACTTC. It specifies CASSAGTSGYEQYF.